This T cell receptor (beta chain) was obtained from a study of T-cell reconstitution after alpha-beta-depleted transplantation in children. Study-wide points: One year after transplant, T-cell counts and diversity came mostly from newly produced T cells. Alpha-beta T cells present about two months after transplant were reported to originate from several hundred expanded graft clones. Surviving recipient T cells and intrathymic progenitors accounted for some patients' high TCRbeta diversity at day 60.

Unique molecular identifiers were incorporated into the prepared TCRbeta library. TCRdb re-derived calls from the PCR reads in MiXCR, one entry per CDR3 protein. Here the sample spans a few hundred thousand distinct CDR3 sequences, roughly 30% being singletons. Deletions cut 3 bases from V and 10 bases from J, with 13 bases between. The length of the CDR3 is 13 residues. Per germline, CDR1 DFQATT and CDR2 SNEGSKA (reference sequence). Concerning this clonotype itself: Its cognate antigen is unknown.

The chain recombines TRBV20-1 with TRBJ1-6; D unresolved. The sample here was PBMCs, taken before TCRalphabeta/CD19-depleted stem cell transplant. The TCR comes from a boy in the first two years of life with Wiskott-Aldrich syndrome, due to receive a stem cell transplant. This chain's CDR3 is CSASQWIESPLHF. CDR3 DNA sequence: TGCAGTGCTAGTCAATGGATCGAGTCACCCCTCCACTTT.